This entry is about one T cell receptor beta chain. The data originate from a study of CD8+ T cells in alopecia areata. Study in general: Oral tofacitinib (5 to 10 mg twice daily) was administered to treated patients.

Isolated RNA was reverse transcribed into cDNA used as the sequencing template. Clones were read by immunoSEQ multiplex PCR, and TCRdb kept only the in-frame ones, dropping some. The sample yields roughly 75,000 clones, roughly 60% seen once. The input for sequencing was CD8+ T cells sorted from blood, taken at week 0. The clonotype comes from a human donor with alopecia areata.

The CDR3 nucleotides read TGTGCCAGCAGCCAAGAGCCGGGGGGGTCCTACGAGCAGTACTTC. Translating it yields CASSQEPGGSYEQYF. The chain joins TRBV14 to TRBJ2-7; 8 nucleotides agree with TRBD2. This CDR3 spans 15 amino acids. From germline, CDR1 is SGHDN and CDR2 FVKESK. Germline trimming cut 0 bases from V and 1 base from J; bases unmatched to any gene: 2.